The clone carrying this TCR beta chain was counted a few times. cDNA molecules, individually, were tagged with unique molecular identifiers. TCRdb ran MiXCR on the 5' RACE reads and lists one entry per CDR3 protein. The profile covers about 76,000 distinct CDR3 sequences, with approximately 12% appearing a single time and roughly 3.6% taken by the ten largest. The V and J ends lost 0 bases and 1 base respectively, with 6 bases between them. This CDR3 contains 14 residues. Germline V gene lookup returns CDR1 MGHRA and CDR2 YSYEKL. These data come from a study of early T cells in non-severe SARS-CoV-2 infection. On the study more broadly: Bulk RNA from unsorted whole blood was sequenced; chains were unpaired.

The sequenced sample consisted of whole blood. This sequence joins TRBV4-1 and TRBJ1-1; TRBD1 might be the D (5 bases). This TCR was sampled from an adult who was a healthcare worker with PCR-confirmed SARS-CoV-2 infection or an uninfected control (not recorded which). The CDR3 region has the DNA TGCGCCAGCAGCCAAGACAGGGCGAACACTGAAGCTTTCTTT. It yields the protein CASSQDRANTEAFF.